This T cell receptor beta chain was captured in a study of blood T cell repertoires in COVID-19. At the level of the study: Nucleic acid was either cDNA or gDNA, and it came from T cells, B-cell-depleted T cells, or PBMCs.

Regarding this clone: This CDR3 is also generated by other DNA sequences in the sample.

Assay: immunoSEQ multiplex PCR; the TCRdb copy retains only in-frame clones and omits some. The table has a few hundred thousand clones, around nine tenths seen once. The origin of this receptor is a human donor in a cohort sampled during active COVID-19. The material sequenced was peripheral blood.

Here the CDR3 reads CASSLGQGLTYEQYF. The CDR3 DNA is TGTGCCAGCAGCTTGGGACAGGGGTTGACCTACGAGCAGTACTTC. The chain couples TRBV5-6 to TRBJ2-7, with 8 positions matching TRBD1. V shed 0 bases, J shed 2 bases, and the junction held 4 bases outside the gene matches. In germline, CDR1 is SGHDT, CDR2 YYEEEE. The CDR3 extends over 15 amino acids.